Listed below are T cell receptor beta chains from one sample, sequenced in a study of blood T cell repertoires in COVID-19. The method was immunoSEQ multiplex PCR; TCRdb's version includes in-frame clones alone and lacks a portion of them. Among about 180,000 clones listed, about 81% were seen once. Sequencing used peripheral blood. The receptors here all came from a woman aged 80 or over with COVID-19, enrolled during active disease. CDR3s include the opening cysteine and the closing phenylalanine or tryptophan. The D gene is left open where the match is weak. The listing skips clone size in some rows; elsewhere it reads once, few, many or a size class.

v_call	clone_size	d_call	j_call	cdr3_nt	cdr3_aa
TRBV6-6	.	TRBD2	TRBJ2-4	TGTGCCAGCAGCCCCAGCGGGACCGGAAACATTCAGTACTTC	CASSPSGTGNIQYF
TRBV5-5	.	.	TRBJ2-5	TGTGCCAGCAGCTTCACAGGCAGTCGGGAGACCCAGTACTTC	CASSFTGSRETQYF
TRBV27	.	.	TRBJ2-3	TGTGCCAGCAGTTTATTGGGCACTTCAGATACGCAGTATTTT	CASSLLGTSDTQYF
TRBV19	.	TRBD1	TRBJ1-5	TGTGCCAGTAGTATGGGGACAGTAGATCAGCCCCAGCATTTT	CASSMGTVDQPQHF
TRBV27	.	TRBD2	TRBJ2-1	TGTGCCAGCAGTTTCGGCGCGGGAGAGGCGTACAATGAGCAGTTCTTC	CASSFGAGEAYNEQFF
TRBV29-1	.	TRBD2	TRBJ2-2	TGCAGCGTCCTAGCGGGAGGAAACACCGGGGAGCTGTTTTTT	CSVLAGGNTGELFF
TRBV7-9	.	TRBD1	TRBJ1-4	TGTGCCAGCAGCTTAGACAGGGGAATTAATGAAAAACTGTTTTTT	CASSLDRGINEKLFF
TRBV11-3	.	.	TRBJ2-2	TGTGCCAGCAGCCGATCGACCGAGGCCGGGGAGCTGTTTTTT	CASSRSTEAGELFF
TRBV10-3	.	TRBD1	TRBJ1-5	TGTGCCATCAGTGAAGGGCAGGGGGATAGTCAGCCCCAGCATTTT	CAISEGQGDSQPQHF
TRBV5-1	.	TRBD1	TRBJ2-6	TGCGCCAGCAGCCCCGGGACAGGGTCGTCCGGGGCCAACGTCCTGACTTTC	CASSPGTGSSGANVLTF
TRBV5-1	.	TRBD2	TRBJ2-1	TGCGCCAGCAGCACCTCTCTGAGCGGGGGGGCCGATGAGCAGTTCTTC	CASSTSLSGGADEQFF
TRBV3-1/TRBV3-2	.	TRBD1	TRBJ1-5	TGTGCCAGCAGCCAGGACAGGGATCAGCCCCAGCATTTT	CASSQDRDQPQHF
TRBV4-3	.	.	TRBJ1-2	TGCGCCAGCAGCCAAGAAATCCCGGGGACTTCGAGTGGGGGCTACACCTTC	CASSQEIPGTSSGGYTF
TRBV15	.	.	TRBJ2-7	TGTGCCACCAGCAGAGGGAAAACCGGGACACGCTTTGGCTACGAGCAGTACTTC	CATSRGKTGTRFGYEQYF
TRBV7-2	many	TRBD1	TRBJ2-1	TGTGCCAGCAGCCCACGGGACAGTTCTTACAATGAGCAGTTCTTC	CASSPRDSSYNEQFF
TRBV27	once	.	TRBJ2-2	TGTGCCAGCAGTTTTCTAGGAAATGCCGGGGAGCTGTTTTTT	CASSFLGNAGELFF
TRBV28	few	TRBD2	TRBJ2-2	TGTGCCAGCAGTTTCCCATCCCTTGGTAGCGGGGGGGTGAACACCGGGGAGCTGTTTTTT	CASSFPSLGSGGVNTGELFF
TRBV9	.	TRBD2	TRBJ2-5	TGTGCCAGCAGCGTAAGCGGGGGGGAAGAGACCCAGTACTTC	CASSVSGGEETQYF
TRBV5-1	.	TRBD1	TRBJ1-5	TGCGCCAGCAGCCCCGGACAGGGAGGTAACAATCAGCCCCAGCATTTT	CASSPGQGGNNQPQHF
TRBV9	.	TRBD2	TRBJ2-1	TGTGCCAGCAGCGATTCAACGGGAGGGCCCCACAATGAGCAGTTCTTC	CASSDSTGGPHNEQFF
TRBV28	.	TRBD1	TRBJ1-2	TGTGCCAGCAGTCCAATAGGACAGGGAATGGTCGGTTATGGCTACACCTTC	CASSPIGQGMVGYGYTF
TRBV7-2	once	.	TRBJ2-1	TGTGCCAGCAGCTCAACGATCGGAGGTGAGCAGTTCTTC	CASSSTIGGEQFF
TRBV3-1/TRBV3-2	.	TRBD1	TRBJ1-2	TGTGCCAGCAGCCACGAGACAGGGGTCTATGGCTACACCTTC	CASSHETGVYGYTF
TRBV5-4	.	TRBD1	TRBJ1-2	TGTGCCAGCAGAACGCCGGGACAGTCCTATGGCTACACCTTC	CASRTPGQSYGYTF
TRBV4-3	.	TRBD2	TRBJ2-3	TGCGCCAGCAGCCAAGAGGGGACTAGCGGTTCCACAGATACGCAGTATTTT	CASSQEGTSGSTDTQYF
TRBV24-1	.	TRBD1	TRBJ2-1	TGTGCCACCAGCCCGACAGGGGCAAGAGACGAGCAGTTCTTC	CATSPTGARDEQFF
TRBV7-3	.	.	TRBJ2-5	TGTGCCAGCAGCCTAACCGACTACCCGCAAGAGACCCAGTACTTC	CASSLTDYPQETQYF
TRBV27	.	.	TRBJ2-3	TGTGCCAGCAGTTTGGGCAGGGTGGATACGCAGTATTTT	CASSLGRVDTQYF
TRBV6-5	.	.	TRBJ2-3	TGTGCCAGCAGGGCCCTAGGGCGGGAAGATACGCAGTATTTT	CASRALGREDTQYF
TRBV4-2	.	TRBD2	TRBJ2-1	TGTGCCAGCAGCCAAACCATTAGCGGGGGGTCCTACAATGAGCAGTTCTTC	CASSQTISGGSYNEQFF
TRBV6-6	.	.	TRBJ2-7	TGTGCCAGCAGTTACGATGGGGCAGCGACTTATTCGAAGTACTTC	CASSYDGAATYSKYF
TRBV11-2	once	.	TRBJ1-3	TGTGCCAGCAGCTGGGAGGACACCATATATTTT	CASSWEDTIYF
TRBV7-3	.	.	TRBJ2-2	TGTGCCAGCAGCTATAACAGGGACACCGGGGAGCTGTTTTTT	CASSYNRDTGELFF
TRBV28	.	TRBD2	TRBJ2-1	TGTGCCAGCAGTTTATGGGGGGGGGAGCAGTTCTTC	CASSLWGGEQFF
TRBV19	.	TRBD1	TRBJ2-7	TGTGCCAGTAGTGCAGACAGGGGTGCCTACGAGCAGTACTTC	CASSADRGAYEQYF
TRBV5-1	.	.	TRBJ1-3	TGCGCCAGCAGCGAAGGGGCTGGAAACACCATATATTTT	CASSEGAGNTIYF
TRBV7-9	.	.	TRBJ1-6	TGTGCCAGCAGCACAACAGGGAATTCACCCCTCCACTTT	CASSTTGNSPLHF
TRBV30	.	TRBD1	TRBJ1-4	TGTGCCTGGAGTACAGGGGGCTACGAAAAACTGTTTTTT	CAWSTGGYEKLFF
TRBV4-2	.	TRBD2	TRBJ2-5	TGTGCCAGCAGCCCAGCGGGGGGGCTGGGGAACCAGTACTTC	CASSPAGGLGNQYF
TRBV25-1	.	TRBD1	TRBJ1-6	TGTGCCAGCAGTGAATATCCCTCGACAGGGGAGATTATCGGACCCCTCCACTTT	CASSEYPSTGEIIGPLHF
TRBV7-2	.	.	TRBJ2-3	TGTGCCAGCAGCTTAGGGACTTTTTTTCGGACCGATACGCAGTATTTT	CASSLGTFFRTDTQYF
TRBV25-1	.	.	TRBJ1-2	TGTGCCAGCAGTGAATTCGGGGGGGCAGCACGGAGAGGCTACACCTTC	CASSEFGGAARRGYTF
TRBV28	.	TRBD1	TRBJ1-2	TGTGCCAGCAGTTTACAGGGGGCTCTTTACTATGGCTACACCTTC	CASSLQGALYYGYTF
TRBV12-5	.	TRBD2	TRBJ2-3	TGTGCTAGTGGTTTGGTATACCAGCGGGGGGGCCTCGATACGCAGTATTTT	CASGLVYQRGGLDTQYF
TRBV6-2/TRBV6-3	.	TRBD1	TRBJ1-4	TGTGCCAGCAGTTACTCGGGACAGACTAATGAAAAACTGTTTTTT	CASSYSGQTNEKLFF
TRBV12-3/TRBV12-4	.	TRBD1	TRBJ1-2	TGTGCCAGCAGTTTAAAGGGGGCGCGGGGCTACACCTTC	CASSLKGARGYTF
TRBV6-6	.	TRBD1	TRBJ2-3	TGTGCCAGCAGTCCCCGGACAGGGAGTTTTTCGGCAGATACGCAGTATTTT	CASSPRTGSFSADTQYF
TRBV3-1/TRBV3-2	.	.	TRBJ1-2	TGTGCCAGCAGCCCATATGACAGCGGGTTTGGCTACACCTTC	CASSPYDSGFGYTF
TRBV5-8	.	TRBD2	TRBJ2-5	TGTGCCAGCAGCCCCGGGACTAGCGGGAACCTAGGCGGAGAGACCCAGTACTTC	CASSPGTSGNLGGETQYF
TRBV11-2	.	TRBD2	TRBJ2-3	TGTGCCAGCAGCCGTAGGGTCCTGACTAGCGGGGGGACAGATACGCAGTATTTT	CASSRRVLTSGGTDTQYF
TRBV7-2	.	.	TRBJ1-1	TGTGCCAGCAGCTTATGGGGGGTGAACACTGAAGCTTTCTTT	CASSLWGVNTEAFF
TRBV5-4	.	TRBD2	TRBJ2-6	TGTGCCAGCAGCTTGGGACTAGCGGGTTTATCGGCTGGGGCCAACGTCCTGACTTTC	CASSLGLAGLSAGANVLTF
TRBV6-5	once	TRBD1	TRBJ2-2	TGTGCCAGCAGTTTCGGACAGGGATGGACCGGGGAGCTGTTTTTT	CASSFGQGWTGELFF
TRBV18	.	TRBD1	TRBJ1-1	TGTGCCAGCTCACCCGGACAGGGCCTTATGAACACTGAAGCTTTCTTT	CASSPGQGLMNTEAFF